The sequence of this TCR beta chain was determined in a study of blood T cell repertoires in COVID-19. In the study overall: T cells, B-cell-depleted T cells, or PBMCs supplied cDNA or gDNA.

A single count supports this clone. Here immunoSEQ multiplex PCR was the method, and the copy in TCRdb shows in-frame clones only, minus some. This sample yields tens of thousands of clones, of which 90% are seen a single time; 2.5% to 3.5% belongs to the top ten. Trimming took off 2 bases at V and 8 bases at J, with 15 bases between the two ends. CDR3 length equals 13 residues. Germline CDR1 is SQVTM and CDR2 is ANQGSEA. Input material: peripheral blood. The clonotype was recovered from a human donor in a cohort sampled during active COVID-19. The chain employs TRBV29-1 and TRBJ1-2; tentatively, D is TRBD1 (5 bases). The CDR3 is CSVELSGRRGYTF. The CDR3 bases are TGCAGCGTTGAACTGTCAGGGAGGCGCGGCTACACCTTC.